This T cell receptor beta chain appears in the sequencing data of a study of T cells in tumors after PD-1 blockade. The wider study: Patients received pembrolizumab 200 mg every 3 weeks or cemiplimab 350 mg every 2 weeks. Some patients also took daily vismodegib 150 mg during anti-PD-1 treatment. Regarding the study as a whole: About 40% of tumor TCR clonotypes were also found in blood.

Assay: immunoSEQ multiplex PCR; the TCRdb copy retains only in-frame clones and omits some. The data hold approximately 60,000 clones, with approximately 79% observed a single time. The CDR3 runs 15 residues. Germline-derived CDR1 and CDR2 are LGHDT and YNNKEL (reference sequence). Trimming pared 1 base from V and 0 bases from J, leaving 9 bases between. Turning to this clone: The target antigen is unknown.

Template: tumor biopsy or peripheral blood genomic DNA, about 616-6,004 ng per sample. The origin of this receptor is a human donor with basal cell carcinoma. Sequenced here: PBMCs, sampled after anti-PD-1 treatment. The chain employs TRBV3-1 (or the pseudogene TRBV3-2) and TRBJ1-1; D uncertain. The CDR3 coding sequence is TGTGCCAGCAGCCAAGGGTGGAGGATGAACACTGAAGCTTTCTTT. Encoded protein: CASSQGWRMNTEAFF.